This record looks at one T cell receptor beta chain sequence and its context. What it binds is unknown. The data belong to a study of beta chain features in type 1 diabetes. As every portion of the isolated RNA was reverse transcribed, the sequencing read expressed TCRB transcripts. Repertoires were generated with immunoSEQ multiplex PCR, while TCRdb's copy carries only in-frame clones and drops some. The data contain a few hundred thousand clones, around 24% of them singletons. The CDR3 runs to 13 residues. Losses at the gene ends were 8 bases for V and 1 base for J; bases not matched to a gene: 4. In germline, CDR1 is SEHNR, CDR2 FQNEAQ (reference sequence). Study-level points and caveats: There was a moderate but significant shortening of TCRB CDR3s in all four CD4+ subsets of Type 1 diabetes patients.

This clonotype was obtained from a woman in her twenties or thirties with type 1 diabetes. The sequenced sample consisted of naive CD4+ T cells from blood. The chain is built from TRBV7-9 and TRBJ1-1, with TRBD1 identical over 7 bases. CDR3 sequence reads: CASCYRGNTEAFF. In DNA form, the CDR3 reads TGTGCCAGCTGCTACAGGGGGAACACTGAAGCTTTCTTT. The complete variable domain, with remaining parts taken from reference TRBV7-9 and TRBJ1-1, reads DTGVSQNPRHKITKRGQNVTFRCDPISEHNRLYWYRQTLGQGPEFLTYFQNEAQLEKSRLLSDRFSAERPKGSFSTLEIQRTEQGDSAMYLCASCYRGNTEAFFGQGTRLTVV.